The source of this TCR beta chain is a study of beta chain features in type 1 diabetes. Findings of the study overall: There was no resolution here of whether HLA type influences TCRB rearrangement. A moderate, significant TCRB CDR3 shortening appeared in type 1 diabetes across four CD4+ subsets.

Germline lookup yields CDR1 MNHEY and CDR2 SMNVEV (reference sequence). V gave up 11 bases and J gave up 6 bases, with 16 bases separating them. The length of the CDR3 is 13 residues. The investigators reverse transcribed all of the isolated RNA, so they sequenced expressed TCRB transcripts. There were 3.5 million or so reads on average in the naive, central memory and regulatory T cell samples. TCRdb keeps only in-frame clones here, not all; method: immunoSEQ multiplex PCR. This repertoire shows more than 300,000 clones, around 9.7% found once; its top ten account for around 1%. With regard to this clone: The antigen remains unidentified.

Every donor provided one heparinised blood draw, which averaged about 116 mL. Using CD45RO/CCR7/CD25/CD127/CD95/CD27, CD4+ naive, central memory, regulatory and stem cell-like memory cells were sorted. The specimen was central memory CD4+ T cells from blood. The clonotype was recovered from a man younger than 40 with type 1 diabetes. The chain joins TRBV27 to TRBJ1-4; D might be TRBD1 (5 bases). CDR3 residues: CAVDRGCDEKLFF. Here the CDR3 DNA reads TGTGCCGTAGACCGGGGGTGCGATGAAAAACTGTTTTTT.